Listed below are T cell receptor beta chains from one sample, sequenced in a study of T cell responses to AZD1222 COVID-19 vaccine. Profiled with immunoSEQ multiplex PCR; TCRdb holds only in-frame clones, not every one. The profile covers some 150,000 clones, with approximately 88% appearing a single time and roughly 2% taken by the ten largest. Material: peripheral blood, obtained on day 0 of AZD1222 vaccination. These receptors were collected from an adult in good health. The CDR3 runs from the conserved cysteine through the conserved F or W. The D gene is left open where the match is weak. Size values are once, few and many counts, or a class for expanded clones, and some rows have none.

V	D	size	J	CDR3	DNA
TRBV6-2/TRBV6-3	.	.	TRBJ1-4	CASSHRLWEKLFF	TGTGCCAGCAGCCACCGGCTGTGGGAAAAACTGTTTTTT
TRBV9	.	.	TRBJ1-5	CASSAGGDQPQHF	TGTGCCAGCAGCGCCGGCGGAGATCAGCCCCAGCATTTT
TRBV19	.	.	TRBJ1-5	CASSIGVLPRQPQHF	TGTGCCAGTAGTATAGGGGTCCTCCCTCGACAGCCCCAGCATTTT
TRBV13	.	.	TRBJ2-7	CASTRQGGSEQYF	TGTGCCAGCACTCGGCAGGGGGGCAGCGAGCAGTACTTC
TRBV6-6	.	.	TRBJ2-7	CASRGTVSSYEQYF	TGTGCCAGCAGAGGGACGGTGAGCTCCTACGAGCAGTACTTC
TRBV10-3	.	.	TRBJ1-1	CAISETSEARMNTEAFF	TGTGCCATCAGTGAGACGTCGGAGGCTCGCATGAACACTGAAGCTTTCTTT
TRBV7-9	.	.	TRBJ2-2	CASSLALADTGELFF	TGTGCCAGCAGCTTAGCACTAGCCGACACCGGGGAGCTGTTTTTT
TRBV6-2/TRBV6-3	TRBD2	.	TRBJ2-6	CASSRGLAGPSSGANVLTF	TGTGCCAGCAGCCGGGGACTAGCGGGCCCAAGCTCTGGGGCCAACGTCCTGACTTTC
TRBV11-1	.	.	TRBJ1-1	CASSPTPEGTEAFF	TGTGCCAGCAGCCCAACCCCAGAGGGCACTGAAGCTTTCTTT
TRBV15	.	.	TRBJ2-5	CATSRRTGFGGETQYF	TGTGCCACCAGCAGACGTACAGGTTTTGGAGGAGAGACCCAGTACTTC
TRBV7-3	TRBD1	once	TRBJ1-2	CASKQGVVGYTF	TGTGCCAGCAAGCAGGGGGTGGTCGGCTACACCTTC
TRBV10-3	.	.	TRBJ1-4	CAISEGATNEKLFF	TGTGCCATCAGTGAAGGGGCAACTAATGAAAAACTGTTTTTT
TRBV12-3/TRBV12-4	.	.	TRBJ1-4	CASSLAGLEKLFF	TGTGCCAGCAGTTTGGCGGGGCTTGAAAAACTGTTTTTT
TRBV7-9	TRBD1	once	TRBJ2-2	CASSQQGARGNTGELFF	TGTGCCAGCAGCCAACAGGGGGCTAGGGGAAACACCGGGGAGCTGTTTTTT
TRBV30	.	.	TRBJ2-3	CAWSVLAASTDTQYF	TGTGCCTGGAGTGTTCTAGCAGCAAGCACAGATACGCAGTATTTT
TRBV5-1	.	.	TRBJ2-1	CASSPQGNEQFF	TGCGCCAGCAGCCCACAGGGCAATGAGCAGTTCTTC
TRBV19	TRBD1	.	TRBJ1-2	CASTQGAGGSYGYTF	TGTGCCAGTACCCAAGGGGCAGGGGGGAGCTATGGCTACACCTTC
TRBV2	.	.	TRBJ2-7	CASSEDTPYEQYF	TGTGCCAGCAGTGAGGACACTCCCTACGAGCAGTACTTC
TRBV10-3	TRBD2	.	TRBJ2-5	CAIRDSSGEETQYF	TGTGCCATCAGGGATTCTAGCGGTGAAGAGACCCAGTACTTC
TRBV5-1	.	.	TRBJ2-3	CASARSSSTDTQYF	TGCGCCAGCGCCAGGTCCTCTAGCACAGATACGCAGTATTTT
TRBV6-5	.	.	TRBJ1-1	CASRTGTTNTEAFF	TGTGCCAGCAGGACCGGGACAACTAACACTGAAGCTTTCTTT
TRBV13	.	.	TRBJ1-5	CASSLSTGGGNQPQHF	TGTGCCAGCAGCTTGAGTACCGGGGGTGGCAATCAGCCCCAGCATTTT
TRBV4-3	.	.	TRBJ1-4	CASSQDSFTEKLFF	TGCGCCAGCAGCCAAGATAGTTTCACGGAAAAACTGTTTTTT
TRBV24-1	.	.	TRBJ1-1	CATSDLSGVAFF	TGTGCCACCAGTGATTTATCGGGAGTCGCTTTCTTT
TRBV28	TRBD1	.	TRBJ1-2	CASSIRAGGHYGYTF	TGTGCCAGCAGTATAAGGGCAGGGGGCCACTATGGCTACACCTTC
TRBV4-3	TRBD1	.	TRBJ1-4	CASSLGTGGITNEKLFF	TGCGCCAGCAGCCTAGGGACAGGGGGGATAACTAATGAAAAACTGTTTTTT
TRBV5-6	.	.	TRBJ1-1	CASSPGGARGAFF	TGTGCCAGCAGCCCTGGGGGGGCCCGGGGAGCTTTCTTT
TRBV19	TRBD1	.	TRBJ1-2	CASSALHRGLWGYTF	TGTGCCAGTAGTGCCCTCCACAGGGGGCTCTGGGGCTACACCTTC
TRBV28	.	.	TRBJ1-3	CASASGGAGNTIYF	TGTGCCAGCGCCTCCGGGGGGGCGGGAAACACCATATATTTT
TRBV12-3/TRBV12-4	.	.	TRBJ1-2	CASLRFENGGYTF	TGTGCCAGTTTGAGGTTTGAGAATGGTGGCTACACCTTC
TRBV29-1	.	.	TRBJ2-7	CSVEGGTGIGEQYF	TGCAGCGTTGAAGGGGGGACGGGAATAGGAGAGCAGTACTTC
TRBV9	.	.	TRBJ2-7	CASSATANYEQYF	TGTGCCAGCAGCGCGACAGCAAACTACGAGCAGTACTTC
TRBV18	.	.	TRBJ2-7	CASSSGSLSSYEQYF	TGTGCCAGCTCCTCTGGGAGTCTAAGCTCCTACGAGCAGTACTTC
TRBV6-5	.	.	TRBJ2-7	CASREYDEQYF	TGTGCCAGCCGCGAATACGACGAGCAGTACTTC
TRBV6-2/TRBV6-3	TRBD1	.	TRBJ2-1	CASSYPLGDRGTNEQFF	TGTGCCAGCAGTTACCCCTTGGGGGACAGGGGGACCAATGAGCAGTTCTTC
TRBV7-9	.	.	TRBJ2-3	CASSLEGGITDTQYF	TGTGCCAGCAGCTTAGAAGGCGGAATCACAGATACGCAGTATTTT
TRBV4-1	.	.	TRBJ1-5	CASSHSSGSNQPQHF	TGCGCCAGCAGCCATTCCTCCGGGAGCAATCAGCCCCAGCATTTT
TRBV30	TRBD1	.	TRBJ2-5	CAWSTGGSKTQYF	TGTGCCTGGAGTACAGGGGGCTCAAAGACCCAGTACTTC
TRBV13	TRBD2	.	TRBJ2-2	CASSPGTSARGTGELFF	TGTGCCAGCAGCCCCGGGACTAGCGCACGAGGGACCGGGGAGCTGTTTTTT
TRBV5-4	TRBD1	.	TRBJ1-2	CASSQQGVANYGYTF	TGTGCCAGCAGCCAACAGGGGGTGGCTAACTATGGCTACACCTTC
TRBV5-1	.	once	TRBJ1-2	CASSLRSSSYGYTF	TGCGCCAGCAGCTTGAGGAGTTCCTCCTATGGCTACACCTTC
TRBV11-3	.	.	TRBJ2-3	CASSLGFDRPTDTQYF	TGTGCCAGCAGCTTAGGGTTCGACAGACCCACAGATACGCAGTATTTT
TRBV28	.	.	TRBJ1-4	CASTRGTREKLFF	TGTGCCAGCACTCGGGGGACGCGTGAAAAACTGTTTTTT
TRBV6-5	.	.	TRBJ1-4	CASSRFPYNEKLFF	TGTGCCAGCAGTCGGTTCCCTTATAATGAAAAACTGTTTTTT
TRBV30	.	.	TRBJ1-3	CAWNPGNTIYF	TGTGCCTGGAATCCCGGAAACACCATATATTTT
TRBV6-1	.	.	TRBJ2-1	CASSEGSSSYNEQFF	TGTGCCAGCAGTGAGGGTTCTAGCTCCTACAATGAGCAGTTCTTC
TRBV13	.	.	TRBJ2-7	CASSYRGHDEQYF	TGTGCCAGCAGTTACCGGGGCCATGACGAGCAGTACTTC
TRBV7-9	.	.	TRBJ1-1	CASRPGPEATEAFF	TGTGCCAGCAGACCCGGCCCGGAGGCCACTGAAGCTTTCTTT
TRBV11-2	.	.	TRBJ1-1	CASSFSSHMNTEAFF	TGTGCCAGCAGCTTCTCCTCTCACATGAACACTGAAGCTTTCTTT
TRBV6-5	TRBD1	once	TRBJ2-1	CASRVGTGGNEQFF	TGTGCCAGCAGGGTAGGGACAGGGGGGAATGAGCAGTTCTTC
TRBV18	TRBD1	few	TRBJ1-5	CASSPQTGSGPQHF	TGTGCCAGCTCACCTCAGACAGGGTCGGGGCCCCAGCATTTT
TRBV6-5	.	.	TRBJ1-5	CASRGGHTSNQPQHF	TGTGCCAGCAGAGGAGGGCACACAAGCAATCAGCCCCAGCATTTT
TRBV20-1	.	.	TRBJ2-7	CSAGGLHEQYF	TGCAGTGCTGGGGGGTTGCACGAGCAGTACTTC
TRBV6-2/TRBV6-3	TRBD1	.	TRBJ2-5	CASSTTNLRQGIRETQYF	TGTGCCAGCAGTACTACAAATCTGAGACAGGGAATCCGGGAGACCCAGTACTTC
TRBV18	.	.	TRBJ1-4	CASSPRQPATNEKLFF	TGTGCCAGCTCACCCCGACAACCGGCAACTAATGAAAAACTGTTTTTT
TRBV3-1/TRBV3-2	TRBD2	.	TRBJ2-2	CASRLGLDTGELFF	TGTGCCAGCAGACTTGGACTAGACACCGGGGAGCTGTTTTTT
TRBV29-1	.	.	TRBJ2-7	CSGTSSYEQYF	TGCAGCGGGACAAGTTCCTACGAGCAGTACTTC
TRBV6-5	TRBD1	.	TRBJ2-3	CASASDRDTDTQYF	TGTGCCAGCGCGTCGGACAGGGACACAGATACGCAGTATTTT
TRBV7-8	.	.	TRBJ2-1	CASSSTSRSYNEQFF	TGTGCCAGCAGCTCGACTAGTAGGTCCTACAATGAGCAGTTCTTC
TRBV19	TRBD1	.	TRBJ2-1	CASSISPRQGGEQFF	TGTGCCAGTAGTATTTCCCCCCGACAGGGCGGCGAGCAGTTCTTC